This T cell receptor (beta chain) was identified in a study of cytomegalovirus exposure and HLA in healthy donors. Findings and caveats of the study: The classifier reportedly diagnosed cytomegalovirus status with high sensitivity and specificity.

This clone was recorded a few times. Its antigen is still unknown. The germline V gene has CDR1 SGHTA and CDR2 FQGNSA. The CDR3 extends over 17 amino acids. With V trimmed by 1 base and J by 3 bases, 9 bases remained unmatched. The PCR used 60 Vbeta and 13 Jbeta primers. Using immunoSEQ multiplex PCR, the repertoire was profiled, and TCRdb retains in-frame clones only, with some absent. The sample lists 90,000 to 100,000 clones, over 65% seen once, with 0.76% in the top ten. Sequenced sample: PBMCs. The source is a woman aged 55-69 years in good health and CMV-seronegative. J is TRBJ1-5 and V is TRBV7-2; 7 bases line up with TRBD1. CDR3 sequence (DNA): TGTGCCAGCAGCTTAGGCGGGAACAGGGGCCCCAATCAGCCCCAGCATTTT. Residues: CASSLGGNRGPNQPQHF.